This is a list of T cell receptor beta chains from one sample in a study of lymphopenia after photon versus proton radiotherapy. Repertoires were generated with immunoSEQ multiplex PCR, while TCRdb's copy carries only in-frame clones and drops some. The sample carries around 160,000 clones, 70% to 90% recorded once. The input for sequencing was peripheral blood, taken from a patient treated with photon-based radiotherapy. These TCRs come from a man between 50 and 59 years old with gastric cancer. Both conserved end residues are part of each CDR3. A D gene is named only where the DNA matches it firmly. Size values are once, few and many counts, or a class for expanded clones, and some rows have none.

CDR3nt | CDR3aa | abundance | v_gene | d_gene | j_gene
TGTGCCAGCAGTGACTTCGCTAGCGGGAACAACGAGCAGTACTTC | CASSDFASGNNEQYF | NA | TRBV28 | TRBD2 | TRBJ2-7
TGTGCCAGCAGCCAGACAGGGGGAGTACGGGGCTACACCTTC | CASSQTGGVRGYTF | NA | TRBV28 | TRBD1 | TRBJ1-2
TGTGCCAGTAGTATAGGAGGGGAAGATACGCAGTATTTT | CASSIGGEDTQYF | NA | TRBV19 | NA | TRBJ2-3
TGCGCCAGCAGCTTGTCTGCCAGGGACGGAAACACCATATATTTT | CASSLSARDGNTIYF | NA | TRBV5-1 | NA | TRBJ1-3
TGCACCAGCAGCCAAGCCCAGGAGGACACTGAAGCTTTCTTT | CTSSQAQEDTEAFF | NA | TRBV1 | NA | TRBJ1-1
TGTGCCAGTAGTATAGGTTCCACTAGCGGGCAGCAGTTCTTC | CASSIGSTSGQQFF | NA | TRBV19 | TRBD2 | TRBJ2-1
TGTGCCTGGAGTGTAGGTGGACAGCTACACCGTGGGGAGCTGTTTTTT | CAWSVGGQLHRGELFF | once | TRBV30 | NA | TRBJ2-2
TGTGCCACCAGCAGAGATAGGCAGGGAGAAAAACTGTTTTTT | CATSRDRQGEKLFF | NA | TRBV15 | NA | TRBJ1-4
TGTGCCAGCAGTGAGAGTGTGCAGGGATCCTATGGCTACACCTTC | CASSESVQGSYGYTF | NA | TRBV6-1 | NA | TRBJ1-2
TGTGCCAGCAGCCACTCTAGCGGAAGTTCCTACGAGCAGTACTTC | CASSHSSGSSYEQYF | NA | TRBV5-4 | TRBD2 | TRBJ2-7
TGTGCCAGCAGTGAATTGAAGGGGGCTGGCACTGAAGCTTTCTTT | CASSELKGAGTEAFF | few | TRBV25-1 | TRBD1 | TRBJ1-1
TGTGCCAGCAGCCGTGGCACGGAGTATGGCTACACCTTC | CASSRGTEYGYTF | NA | TRBV5-4 | NA | TRBJ1-2
TGTGCCAGCAGTCTGGACGGGGGGTATGAAAAACTGTTTTTT | CASSLDGGYEKLFF | NA | TRBV28 | NA | TRBJ1-4
TGTGCCAGCAGTTACTCGAGGAGTAGCGCCGGGGTCGAGCAGTACTTC | CASSYSRSSAGVEQYF | NA | TRBV6-6 | NA | TRBJ2-7
TGCGCCAGCAGCTTGTCTTCACGGGAATTTCAGCCCCAGCATTTT | CASSLSSREFQPQHF | NA | TRBV5-1 | NA | TRBJ1-5
TGTGCCAGCAGCCGGACCACTAGCGGGAGAATTAATGAGCAGTTCTTC | CASSRTTSGRINEQFF | NA | TRBV2 | TRBD2 | TRBJ2-1